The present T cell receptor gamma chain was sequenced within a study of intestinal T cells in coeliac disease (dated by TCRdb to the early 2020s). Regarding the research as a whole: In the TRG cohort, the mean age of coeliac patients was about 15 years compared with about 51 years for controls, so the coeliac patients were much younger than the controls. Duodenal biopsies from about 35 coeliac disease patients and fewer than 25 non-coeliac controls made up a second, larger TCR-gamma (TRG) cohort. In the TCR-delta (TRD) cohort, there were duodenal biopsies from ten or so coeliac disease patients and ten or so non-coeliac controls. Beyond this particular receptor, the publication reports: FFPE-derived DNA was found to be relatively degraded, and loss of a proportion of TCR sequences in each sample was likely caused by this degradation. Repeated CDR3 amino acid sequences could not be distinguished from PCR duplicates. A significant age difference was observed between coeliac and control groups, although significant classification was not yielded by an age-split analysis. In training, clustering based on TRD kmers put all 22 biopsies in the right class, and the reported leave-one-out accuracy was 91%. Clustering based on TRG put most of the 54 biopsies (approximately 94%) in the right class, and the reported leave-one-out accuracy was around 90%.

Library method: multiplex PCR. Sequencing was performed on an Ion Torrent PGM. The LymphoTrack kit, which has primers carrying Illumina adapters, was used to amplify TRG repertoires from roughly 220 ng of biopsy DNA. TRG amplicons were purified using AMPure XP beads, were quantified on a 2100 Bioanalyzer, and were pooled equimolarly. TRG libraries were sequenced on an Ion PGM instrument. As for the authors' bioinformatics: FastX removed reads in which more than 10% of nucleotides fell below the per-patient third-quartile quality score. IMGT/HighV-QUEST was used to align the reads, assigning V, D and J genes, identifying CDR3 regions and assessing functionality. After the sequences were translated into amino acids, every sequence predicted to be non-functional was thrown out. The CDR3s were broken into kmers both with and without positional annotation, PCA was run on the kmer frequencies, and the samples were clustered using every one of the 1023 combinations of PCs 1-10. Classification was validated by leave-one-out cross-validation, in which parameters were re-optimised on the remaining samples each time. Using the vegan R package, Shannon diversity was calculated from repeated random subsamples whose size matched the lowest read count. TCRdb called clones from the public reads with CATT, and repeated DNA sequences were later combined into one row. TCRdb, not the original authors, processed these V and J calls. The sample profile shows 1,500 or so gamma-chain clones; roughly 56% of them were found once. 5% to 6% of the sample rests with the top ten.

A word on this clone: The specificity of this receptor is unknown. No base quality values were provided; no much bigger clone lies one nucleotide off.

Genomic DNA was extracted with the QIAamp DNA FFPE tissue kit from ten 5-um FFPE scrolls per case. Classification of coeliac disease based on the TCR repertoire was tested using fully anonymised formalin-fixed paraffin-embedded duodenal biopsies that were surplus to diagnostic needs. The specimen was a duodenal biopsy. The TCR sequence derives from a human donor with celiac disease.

This receptor carries the CDR3 CATWVGFRKKLF. The base sequence is TGTGCCACCTGGGTGGGTTTCCGTAAGAAACTCTTT. This receptor chain uses TRGV8 and TRGJ1 or TRGJ2. From its cysteine to its phenylalanine, the CDR3 spans 12 amino acids. Just the 36-base CDR3 DNA is kept, in frame starting at base 1. CDR1 and CDR2, looked up from the germline V gene, are VENAVY and YDSYNSRV. Trimming takes 5 bases off V and 9 bases off J; junction bases not matched to a gene: 10.